This T cell receptor beta chain was documented in a study of early T cells in non-severe SARS-CoV-2 infection. The overall study: Sequencing input comprised bulk RNA from unsorted whole blood; chain pairing was not available. Findings and limits, study-wide: The matching step, a VDJdb search, favored anti-spike CD8 responses and missed private and CD4 specificities.

The sample holds a few counts of this clonotype. Antigen specificity is unknown. cDNA molecules, individually, were tagged with unique molecular identifiers. Each CDR3 protein gets one entry after TCRdb re-called the 5' RACE reads with MiXCR. This table holds 80,000 to 95,000 distinct CDR3 sequences, about 14% found once. V lost 2 bases and J lost 8, with 9 bases in between. The CDR3 is made up of 12 amino acids. Germline lookup yields CDR1 SGHTA and CDR2 FQGNSA. This chain links TRBV7-2 with TRBJ1-2; D is ambiguous. Material: whole blood. This TCR was sampled from an adult who was a healthcare worker with PCR-confirmed SARS-CoV-2 infection or an uninfected control (not recorded which). CDR3 sequence: CASSLNRLGYTF. CDR3 bases: TGTGCCAGCAGCTTAAATAGGCTCGGCTACACCTTC.